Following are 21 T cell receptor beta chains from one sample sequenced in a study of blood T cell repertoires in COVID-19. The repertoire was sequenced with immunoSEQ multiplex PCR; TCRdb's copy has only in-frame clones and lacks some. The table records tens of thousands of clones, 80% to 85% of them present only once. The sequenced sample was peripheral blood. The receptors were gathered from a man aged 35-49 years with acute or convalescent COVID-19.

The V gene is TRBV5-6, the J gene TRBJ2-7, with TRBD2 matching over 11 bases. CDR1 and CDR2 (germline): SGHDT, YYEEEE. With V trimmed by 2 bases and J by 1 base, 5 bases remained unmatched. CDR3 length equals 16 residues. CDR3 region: CASSLWTSGLSYEQYF. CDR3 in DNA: TGTGCCAGCAGCTTATGGACTAGCGGGCTGTCCTACGAGCAGTACTTC.

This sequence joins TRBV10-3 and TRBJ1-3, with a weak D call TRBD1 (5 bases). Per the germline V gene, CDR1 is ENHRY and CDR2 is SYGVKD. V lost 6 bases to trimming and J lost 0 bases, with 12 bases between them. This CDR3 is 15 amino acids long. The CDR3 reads CAISSQGLSGNTIYF. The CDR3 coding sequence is TGTGCCATCAGCTCCCAGGGCCTCTCTGGAAACACCATATATTTT.

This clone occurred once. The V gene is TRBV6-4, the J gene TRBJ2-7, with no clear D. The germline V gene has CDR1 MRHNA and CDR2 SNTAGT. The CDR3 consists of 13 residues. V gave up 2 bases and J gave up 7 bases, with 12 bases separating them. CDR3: CASSDRHGWEQYF. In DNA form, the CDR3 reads TGTGCCAGCAGTGACAGGCACGGGTGGGAGCAGTACTTC.

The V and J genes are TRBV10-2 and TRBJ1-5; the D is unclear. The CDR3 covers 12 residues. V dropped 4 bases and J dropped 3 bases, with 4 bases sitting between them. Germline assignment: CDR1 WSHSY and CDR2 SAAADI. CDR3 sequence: CASSGVNQPQHF. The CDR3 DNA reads TGCGCCAGCAGTGGAGTCAATCAGCCCCAGCATTTT.

The CDR3 coding sequence is TGCGCCAGCAGTTCGGGGACAGGGGCATCTGAAAAACTGTTTTTT. It is translated as CASSSGTGASEKLFF. The chain uses TRBV5-1 and TRBJ1-4; TRBD1 matches 10 bases. The ends lost 5 bases at V and 7 bases at J; junction bases unmatched: 8. This CDR3 has 15 amino acids. The germline gives CDR1 SGHRS, CDR2 YFSETQ.

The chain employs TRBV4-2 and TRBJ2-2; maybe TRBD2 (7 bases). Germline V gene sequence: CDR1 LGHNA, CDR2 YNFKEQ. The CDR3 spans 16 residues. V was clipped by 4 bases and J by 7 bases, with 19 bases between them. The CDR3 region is CASSPRGGASGGELFF. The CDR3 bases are TGTGCCAGCAGCCCCAGGGGAGGGGCTTCGGGCGGGGAGCTGTTTTTT.

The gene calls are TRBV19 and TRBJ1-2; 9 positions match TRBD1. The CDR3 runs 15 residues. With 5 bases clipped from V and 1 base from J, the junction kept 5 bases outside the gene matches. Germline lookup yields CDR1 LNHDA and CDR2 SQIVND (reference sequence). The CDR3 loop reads CASSGGQGINYGYTF. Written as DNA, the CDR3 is TGTGCCAGTAGTGGCGGACAGGGGATTAACTATGGCTACACCTTC.

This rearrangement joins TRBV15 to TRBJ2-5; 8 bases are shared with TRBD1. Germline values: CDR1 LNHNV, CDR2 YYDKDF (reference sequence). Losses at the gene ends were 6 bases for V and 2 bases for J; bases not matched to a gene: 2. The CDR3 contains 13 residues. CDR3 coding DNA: TGTGCCACCAGACAGGGGGAACAAGAGACCCAGTACTTC. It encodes CATRQGEQETQYF.

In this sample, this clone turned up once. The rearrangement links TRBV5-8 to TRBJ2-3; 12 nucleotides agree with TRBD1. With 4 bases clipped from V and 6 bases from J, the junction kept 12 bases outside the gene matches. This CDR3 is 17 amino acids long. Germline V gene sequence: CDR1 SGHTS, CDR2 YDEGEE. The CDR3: CASSLGTGGISEDTQYF. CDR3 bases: TGTGCCAGCAGCCTCGGGACAGGGGGCATATCTGAGGATACGCAGTATTTT.

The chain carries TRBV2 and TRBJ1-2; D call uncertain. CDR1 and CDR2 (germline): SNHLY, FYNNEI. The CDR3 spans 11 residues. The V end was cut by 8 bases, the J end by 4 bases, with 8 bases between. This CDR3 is CASGRVYGYTF. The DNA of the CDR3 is TGTGCCAGCGGTCGAGTCTATGGCTACACCTTC.

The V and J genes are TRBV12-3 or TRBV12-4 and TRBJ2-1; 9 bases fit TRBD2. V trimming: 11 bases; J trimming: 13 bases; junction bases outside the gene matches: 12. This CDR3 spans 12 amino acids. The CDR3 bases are TGTGCCTGTTCGGCGGGGACTAGCTCTCAGTTCTTC. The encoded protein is CACSAGTSSQFF.

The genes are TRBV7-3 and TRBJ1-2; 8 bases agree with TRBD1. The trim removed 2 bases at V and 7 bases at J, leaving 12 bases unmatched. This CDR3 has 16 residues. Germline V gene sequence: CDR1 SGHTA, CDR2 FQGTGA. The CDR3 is CASSLWPGQGSSGYTF. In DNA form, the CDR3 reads TGTGCCAGCAGCTTATGGCCCGGACAGGGAAGCAGTGGCTACACCTTC. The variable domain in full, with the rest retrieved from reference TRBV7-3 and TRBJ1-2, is GAGVSQTPSNKVTEKGKYVELRCDPISGHTALYWYRQSLGQGPEFLIYFQGTGAADDSGLPNDRFFAVRPEGSVSTLKIQRTERGDSAVYLCASSLWPGQGSSGYTFGSGTRLTVV.

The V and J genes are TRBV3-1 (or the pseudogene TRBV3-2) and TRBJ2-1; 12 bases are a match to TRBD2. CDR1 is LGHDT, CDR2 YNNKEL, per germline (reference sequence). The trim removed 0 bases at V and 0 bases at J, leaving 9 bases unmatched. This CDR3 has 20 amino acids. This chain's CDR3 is CASSQDPRTSGVSSYNEQFF. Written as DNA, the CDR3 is TGTGCCAGCAGCCAAGATCCCCGGACTAGCGGGGTAAGCTCCTACAATGAGCAGTTCTTC.

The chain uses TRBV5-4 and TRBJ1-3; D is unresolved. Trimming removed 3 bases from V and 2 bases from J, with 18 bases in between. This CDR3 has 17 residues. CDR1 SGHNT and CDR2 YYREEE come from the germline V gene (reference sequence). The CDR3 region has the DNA TGTGCCAGCAGCTCGGGTTTACCGATCGTGGCTGGAAACACCATATATTTT. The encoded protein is CASSSGLPIVAGNTIYF.

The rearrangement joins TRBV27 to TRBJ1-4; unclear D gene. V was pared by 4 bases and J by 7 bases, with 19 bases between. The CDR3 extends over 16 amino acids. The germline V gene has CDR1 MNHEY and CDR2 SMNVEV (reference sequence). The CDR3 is CASSYAGSGLGEKLFF. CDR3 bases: TGTGCCAGCAGTTACGCCGGGAGCGGACTAGGTGAAAAACTGTTTTTT.

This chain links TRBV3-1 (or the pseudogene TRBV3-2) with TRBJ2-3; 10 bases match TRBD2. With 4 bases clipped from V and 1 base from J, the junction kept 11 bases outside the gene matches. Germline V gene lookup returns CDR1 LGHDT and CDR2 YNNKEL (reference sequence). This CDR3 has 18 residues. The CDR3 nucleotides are TGTGCCAGCAGCCGTATTAGCGGGAGGCACCAGGGCACAGATACGCAGTATTTT. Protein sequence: CASSRISGRHQGTDTQYF.

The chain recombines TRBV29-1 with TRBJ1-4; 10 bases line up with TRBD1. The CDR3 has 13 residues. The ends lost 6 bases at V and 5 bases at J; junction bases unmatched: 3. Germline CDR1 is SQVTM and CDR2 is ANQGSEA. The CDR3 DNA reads TGCAGCGTACCGGACAGGGGGAATGAAAAACTGTTTTTT. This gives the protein CSVPDRGNEKLFF. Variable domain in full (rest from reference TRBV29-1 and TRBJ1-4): SAVISQKPSRDICQRGTSLTIQCQVDSQVTMMFWYRQQPGQSLTLIATANQGSEATYESGFVIDKFPISRPNLTFSTLTVSNMSPEDSSIYLCSVPDRGNEKLFFGSGTQLSVL.

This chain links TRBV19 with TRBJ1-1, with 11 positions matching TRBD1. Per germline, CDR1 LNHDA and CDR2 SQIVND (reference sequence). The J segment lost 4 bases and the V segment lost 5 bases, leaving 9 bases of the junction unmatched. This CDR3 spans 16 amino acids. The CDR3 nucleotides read TGTGCCAGTAGTCTAGCAACCGGGACAGGGGGCACTGAAGCTTTCTTT. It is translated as CASSLATGTGGTEAFF. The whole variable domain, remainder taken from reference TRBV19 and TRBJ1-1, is DGGITQSPKYLFRKEGQNVTLSCEQNLNHDAMYWYRQDPGQGLRLIYYSQIVNDFQKGDIAEGYSVSREKKESFPLTVTSAQKNPTAFYLCASSLATGTGGTEAFFGQGTRLTVV.

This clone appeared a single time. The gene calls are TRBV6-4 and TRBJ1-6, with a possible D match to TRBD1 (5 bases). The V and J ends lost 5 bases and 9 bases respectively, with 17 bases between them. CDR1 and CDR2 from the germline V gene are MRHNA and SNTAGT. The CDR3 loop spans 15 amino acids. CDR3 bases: TGTGCCAGCAGTCCCAACAGGATCCGAGGTTCACCCCTCCACTTT. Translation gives CASSPNRIRGSPLHF.

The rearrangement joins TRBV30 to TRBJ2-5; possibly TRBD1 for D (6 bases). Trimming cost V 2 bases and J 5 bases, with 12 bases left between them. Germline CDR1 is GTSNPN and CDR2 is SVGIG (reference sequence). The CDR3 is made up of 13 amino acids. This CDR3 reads CAWSKPGVETQYF. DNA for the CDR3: TGTGCCTGGAGTAAGCCAGGGGTCGAGACCCAGTACTTC.

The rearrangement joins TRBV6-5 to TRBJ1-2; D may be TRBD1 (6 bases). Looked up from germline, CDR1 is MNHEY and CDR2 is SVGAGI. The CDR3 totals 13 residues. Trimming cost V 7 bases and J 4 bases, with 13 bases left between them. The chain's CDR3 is CASKLQGFYGYTF. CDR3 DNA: TGTGCCAGCAAATTACAGGGTTTCTATGGCTACACCTTC.